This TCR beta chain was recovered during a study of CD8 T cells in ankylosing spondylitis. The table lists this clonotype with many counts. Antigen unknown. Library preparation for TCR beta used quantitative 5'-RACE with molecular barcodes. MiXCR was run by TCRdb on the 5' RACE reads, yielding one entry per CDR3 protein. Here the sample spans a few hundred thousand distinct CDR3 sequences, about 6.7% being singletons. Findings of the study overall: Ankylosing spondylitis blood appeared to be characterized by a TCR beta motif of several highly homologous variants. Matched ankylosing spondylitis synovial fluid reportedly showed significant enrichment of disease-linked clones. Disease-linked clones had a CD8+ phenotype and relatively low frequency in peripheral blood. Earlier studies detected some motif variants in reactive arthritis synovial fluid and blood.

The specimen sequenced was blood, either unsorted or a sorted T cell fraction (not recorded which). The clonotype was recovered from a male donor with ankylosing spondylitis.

CDR3 amino acids: CSARGGGAYTQYF. The CDR3 region has the DNA TGCAGTGCTAGGGGCGGGGGGGCATATACGCAGTATTTT. This rearrangement joins TRBV20-1 to TRBJ2-3; 9 nucleotides match TRBD2. CDR1 DFQATT and CDR2 SNEGSKA come from the germline V gene (reference sequence). The junction had 5 bases not matched to a gene; V was cut back by 3 bases and J by 7 bases. The CDR3 runs to 13 residues.